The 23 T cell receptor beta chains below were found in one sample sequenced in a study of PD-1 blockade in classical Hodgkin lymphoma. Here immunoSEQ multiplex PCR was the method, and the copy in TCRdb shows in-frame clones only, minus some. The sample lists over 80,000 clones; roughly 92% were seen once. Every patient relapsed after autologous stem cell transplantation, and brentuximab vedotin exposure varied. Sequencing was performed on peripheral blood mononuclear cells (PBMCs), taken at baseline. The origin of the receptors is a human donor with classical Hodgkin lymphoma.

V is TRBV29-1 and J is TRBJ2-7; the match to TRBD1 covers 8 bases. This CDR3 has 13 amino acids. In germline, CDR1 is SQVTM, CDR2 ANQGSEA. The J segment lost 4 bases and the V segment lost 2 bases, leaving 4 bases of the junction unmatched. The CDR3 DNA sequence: TGCAGCGTTGAATTGGGACAGGAGTACGAGCAGTACTTC. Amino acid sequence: CSVELGQEYEQYF.

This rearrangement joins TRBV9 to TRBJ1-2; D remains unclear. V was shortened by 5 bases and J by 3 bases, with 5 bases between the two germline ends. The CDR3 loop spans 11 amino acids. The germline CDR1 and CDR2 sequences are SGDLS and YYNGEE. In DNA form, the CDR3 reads TGTGCCAGCAGTCCGGACTATGGCTACACCTTC. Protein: CASSPDYGYTF.

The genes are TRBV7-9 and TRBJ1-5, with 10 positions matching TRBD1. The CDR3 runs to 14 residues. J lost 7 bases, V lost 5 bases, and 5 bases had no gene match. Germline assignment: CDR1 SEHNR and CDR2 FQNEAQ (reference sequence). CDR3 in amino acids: CASSATGGGQPQHF. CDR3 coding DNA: TGTGCCAGCAGCGCGACAGGGGGCGGGCAGCCCCAGCATTTT.

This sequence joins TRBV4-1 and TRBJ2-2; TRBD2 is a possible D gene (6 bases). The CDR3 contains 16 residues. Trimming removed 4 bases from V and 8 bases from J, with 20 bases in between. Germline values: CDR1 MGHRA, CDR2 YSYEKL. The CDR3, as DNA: TGCGCCAGCAGCCCCCCCATGGCCCGGGAGCGAGGGGAGCTGTTTTTT. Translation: CASSPPMARERGELFF.

CDR3 residues: CASSPTQGGDIQYF. CDR3 coding DNA: TGTGCCAGCAGCCCCACCCAGGGAGGGGACATTCAGTACTTC. The V gene is TRBV5-4, the J gene TRBJ2-4, with TRBD2 identical over 7 bases. Trimming removed 4 bases from V and 8 bases from J; junction bases left unmatched: 9. CDR3 length equals 14 residues. The V gene's germline CDR1 is SGHNT and CDR2 YYREEE (reference sequence).

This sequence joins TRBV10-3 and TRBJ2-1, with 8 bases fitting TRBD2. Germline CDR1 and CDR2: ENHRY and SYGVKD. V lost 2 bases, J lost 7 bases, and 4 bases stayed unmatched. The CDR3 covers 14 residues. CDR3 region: CAISEEAGANEQFF. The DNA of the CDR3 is TGTGCCATCAGTGAGGAAGCGGGAGCGAATGAGCAGTTCTTC.

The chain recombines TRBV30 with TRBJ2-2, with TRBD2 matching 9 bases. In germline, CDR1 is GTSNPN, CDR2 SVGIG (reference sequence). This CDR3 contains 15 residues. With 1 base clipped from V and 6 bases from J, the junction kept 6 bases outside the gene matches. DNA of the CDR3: TGTGCCTGGAGTGGTAGCGGGAGAAACCCCGGGGAGCTGTTTTTT. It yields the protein CAWSGSGRNPGELFF. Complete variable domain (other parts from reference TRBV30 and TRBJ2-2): SQTIHQWPATLVQPVGSPLSLECTVEGTSNPNLYWYRQAAGRGLQLLFYSVGIGQISSEVPQNLSASRPQDRQFILSSKKLLLSDSGFYLCAWSGSGRNPGELFFGEGSRLTVL.

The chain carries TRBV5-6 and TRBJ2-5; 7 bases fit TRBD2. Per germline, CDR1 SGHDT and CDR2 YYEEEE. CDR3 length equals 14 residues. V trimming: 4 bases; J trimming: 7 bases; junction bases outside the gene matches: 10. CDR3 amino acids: CASSHPSGAGTQYF. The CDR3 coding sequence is TGTGCCAGCAGCCACCCTAGCGGCGCGGGGACCCAGTACTTC.

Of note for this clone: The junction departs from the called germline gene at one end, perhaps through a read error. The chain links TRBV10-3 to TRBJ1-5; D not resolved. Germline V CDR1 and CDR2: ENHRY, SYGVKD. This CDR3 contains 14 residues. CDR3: CAISPGSSNPPQHF. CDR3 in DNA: TGTGCCATCAGTCCGGGATCTAGCAATCCGCCCCAGCATTTT.

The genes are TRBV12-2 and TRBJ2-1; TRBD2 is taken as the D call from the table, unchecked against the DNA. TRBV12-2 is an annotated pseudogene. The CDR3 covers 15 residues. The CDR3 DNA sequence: TGTGCAAGTCGCTTTGTCGGACTAGTGTTCCGTGAGCAGTTCTTC. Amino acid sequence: CASRFVGLVFREQFF.

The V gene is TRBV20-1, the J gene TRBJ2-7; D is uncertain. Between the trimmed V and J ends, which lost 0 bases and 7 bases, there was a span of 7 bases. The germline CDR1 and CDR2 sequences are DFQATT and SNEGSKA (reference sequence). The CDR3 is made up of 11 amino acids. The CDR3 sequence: CSARDNREQYF. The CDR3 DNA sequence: TGCAGTGCTAGAGACAACCGAGAGCAGTACTTC.

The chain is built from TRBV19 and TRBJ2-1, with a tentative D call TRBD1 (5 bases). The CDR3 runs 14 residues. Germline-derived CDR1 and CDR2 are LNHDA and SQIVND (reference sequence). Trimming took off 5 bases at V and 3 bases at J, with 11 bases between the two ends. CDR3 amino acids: CASSWVDSYNEQFF. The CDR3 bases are TGTGCCAGTAGTTGGGTTGACAGCTACAATGAGCAGTTCTTC.

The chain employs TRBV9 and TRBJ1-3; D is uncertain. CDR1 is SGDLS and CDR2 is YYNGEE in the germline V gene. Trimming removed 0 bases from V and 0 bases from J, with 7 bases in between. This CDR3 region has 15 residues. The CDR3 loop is CASSVGEGSGNTIYF. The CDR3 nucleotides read TGTGCCAGCAGCGTAGGGGAGGGCTCTGGAAACACCATATATTTT.

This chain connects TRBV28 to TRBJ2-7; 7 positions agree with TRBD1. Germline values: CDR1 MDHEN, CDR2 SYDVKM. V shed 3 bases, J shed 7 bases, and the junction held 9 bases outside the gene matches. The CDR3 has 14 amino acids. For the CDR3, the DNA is TGTGCCAGCAGTTTCCTGGACAGGCCCTGGGAGCAGTACTTC. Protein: CASSFLDRPWEQYF. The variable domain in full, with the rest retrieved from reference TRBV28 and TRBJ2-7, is DVKVTQSSRYLVKRTGEKVFLECVQDMDHENMFWYRQDPGLGLRLIYFSYDVKMKEKGDIPEGYSVSREKKERFSLILESASTNQTSMYLCASSFLDRPWEQYFGPGTRLTVT.

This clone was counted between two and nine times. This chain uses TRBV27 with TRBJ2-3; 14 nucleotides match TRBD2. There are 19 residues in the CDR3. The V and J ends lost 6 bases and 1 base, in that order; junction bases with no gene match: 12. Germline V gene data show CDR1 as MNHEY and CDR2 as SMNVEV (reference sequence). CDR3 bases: TGTGCCAGCAGACTAATGCCGGGACTAGCGGGAGCTGGCACAGATACGCAGTATTTT. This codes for CASRLMPGLAGAGTDTQYF.

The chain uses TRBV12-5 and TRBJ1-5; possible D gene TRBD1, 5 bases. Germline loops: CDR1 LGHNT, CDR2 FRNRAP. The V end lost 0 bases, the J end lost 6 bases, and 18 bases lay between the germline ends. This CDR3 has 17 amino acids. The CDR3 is CASGLVLDRRFGQPQHF. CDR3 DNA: TGTGCTAGTGGTTTGGTACTTGACAGAAGGTTCGGTCAGCCCCAGCATTTT.

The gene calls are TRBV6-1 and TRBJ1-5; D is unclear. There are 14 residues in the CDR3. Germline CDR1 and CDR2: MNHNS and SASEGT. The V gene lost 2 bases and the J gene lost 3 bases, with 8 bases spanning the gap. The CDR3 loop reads CASSESRSNQPQHF. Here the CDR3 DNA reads TGTGCCAGCAGTGAAAGTAGGTCCAATCAGCCCCAGCATTTT.

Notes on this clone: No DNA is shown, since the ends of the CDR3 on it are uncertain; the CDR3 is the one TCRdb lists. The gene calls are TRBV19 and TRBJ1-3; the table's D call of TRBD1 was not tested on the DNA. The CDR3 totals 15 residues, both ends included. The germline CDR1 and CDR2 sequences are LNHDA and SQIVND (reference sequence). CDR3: CASTSDRISGNTIYF.

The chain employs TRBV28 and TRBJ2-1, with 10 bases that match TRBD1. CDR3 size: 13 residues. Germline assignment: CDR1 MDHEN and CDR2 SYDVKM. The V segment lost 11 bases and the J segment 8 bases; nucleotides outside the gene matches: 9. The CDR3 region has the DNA TGTGCCGGACGGGACAGGGGAACCCATGAGCAGTTCTTC. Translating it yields CAGRDRGTHEQFF.

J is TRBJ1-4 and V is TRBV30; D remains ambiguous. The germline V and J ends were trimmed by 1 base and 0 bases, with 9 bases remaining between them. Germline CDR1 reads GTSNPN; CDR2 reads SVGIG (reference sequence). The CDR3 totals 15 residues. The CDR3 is CAWSAPDATNEKLFF. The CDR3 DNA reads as TGTGCCTGGAGTGCTCCGGACGCAACTAATGAAAAACTGTTTTTT. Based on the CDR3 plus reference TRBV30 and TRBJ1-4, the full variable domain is SQTIHQWPATLVQPVGSPLSLECTVEGTSNPNLYWYRQAAGRGLQLLFYSVGIGQISSEVPQNLSASRPQDRQFILSSKKLLLSDSGFYLCAWSAPDATNEKLFFGSGTQLSVL.

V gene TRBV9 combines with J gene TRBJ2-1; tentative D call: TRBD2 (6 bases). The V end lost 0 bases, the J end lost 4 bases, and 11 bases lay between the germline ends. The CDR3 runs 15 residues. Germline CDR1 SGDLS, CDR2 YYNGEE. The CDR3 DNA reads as TGTGCCAGCAGCGTAGCTAGCGCCAATTACAATGAGCAGTTCTTC. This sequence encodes CASSVASANYNEQFF.

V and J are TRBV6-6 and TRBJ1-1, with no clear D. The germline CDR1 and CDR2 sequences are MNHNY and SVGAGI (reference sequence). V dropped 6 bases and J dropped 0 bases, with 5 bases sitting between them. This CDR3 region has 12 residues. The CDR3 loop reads CASRYLNTEAFF. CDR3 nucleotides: TGTGCCAGCAGGTATCTGAACACTGAAGCTTTCTTT.

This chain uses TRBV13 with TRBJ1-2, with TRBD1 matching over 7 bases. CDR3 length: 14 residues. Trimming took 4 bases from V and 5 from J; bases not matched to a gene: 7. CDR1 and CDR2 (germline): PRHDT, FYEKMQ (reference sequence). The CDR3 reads CASSSQGFGYGYTF. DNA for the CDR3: TGTGCCAGCAGCTCACAGGGGTTCGGTTATGGCTACACCTTC.